The rows below give T cell receptor beta chains drawn from one sample of a study of blood T cell repertoires in COVID-19. Sequencing was performed with immunoSEQ multiplex PCR; in TCRdb, only in-frame clones are kept and a portion is missing. The sample holds about 89,000 clones, approximately 89% seen once. Sequencing was performed on peripheral blood. These receptors were taken from a man in his 60s with acute or convalescent COVID-19. Both conserved end residues are part of each CDR3. Each record gives: V gene, D gene, clone size, J gene, CDR3 DNA, CDR3 protein. A D gene is named only where the DNA matches it firmly. The size entry is marked missing in some rows and otherwise reads once, few, many or a size class.

V gene: TRBV30
D gene: .
clone size: .
J gene: TRBJ1-2
CDR3 DNA: TGTGCCTGGAGTCCCCGGGTCTATGGCTACACCTTC
CDR3 protein: CAWSPRVYGYTF

V gene: TRBV24-1
D gene: .
clone size: .
J gene: TRBJ2-2
CDR3 DNA: TGTGCCACCAGTGATCGAAGGACAGGGAGGGACACCGGGGAGCTGTTTTTT
CDR3 protein: CATSDRRTGRDTGELFF

V gene: TRBV2
D gene: .
clone size: once
J gene: TRBJ2-7
CDR3 DNA: TGTGCCAGCAGTGAAGTGGGGCAGGGTTCCTACGAGCAGTACTTC
CDR3 protein: CASSEVGQGSYEQYF

V gene: TRBV12-3/TRBV12-4
D gene: .
clone size: .
J gene: TRBJ1-1
CDR3 DNA: TGTGCCAGCAAGTACCGGGAGAACACTGAAGCTTTCTTT
CDR3 protein: CASKYRENTEAFF

V gene: TRBV11-2
D gene: .
clone size: .
J gene: TRBJ1-1
CDR3 DNA: TGTGCCAGCAGCTTAGAGGGACTCCCGAACACTGAAGCTTTCTTT
CDR3 protein: CASSLEGLPNTEAFF

V gene: TRBV9
D gene: TRBD1
clone size: .
J gene: TRBJ1-2
CDR3 DNA: TGTGCCAGCAGCGTAGTAGGGGGCAATGGCTACACCTTC
CDR3 protein: CASSVVGGNGYTF

V gene: TRBV12-5
D gene: TRBD1
clone size: .
J gene: TRBJ2-7
CDR3 DNA: TGTGCTAGTGGTTTGCCGGGACAGGGGGCCTACGAGCAGTACTTC
CDR3 protein: CASGLPGQGAYEQYF

V gene: TRBV19
D gene: .
clone size: .
J gene: TRBJ1-5
CDR3 DNA: TGTGCCAGTAGCACCCCAGGGTTAAATCAGCCCCAGCATTTT
CDR3 protein: CASSTPGLNQPQHF

V gene: TRBV4-1
D gene: .
clone size: .
J gene: TRBJ2-3
CDR3 DNA: TGCGCCAGCAGCCACCAGGGCACAGATACGCAGTATTTT
CDR3 protein: CASSHQGTDTQYF

V gene: TRBV5-1
D gene: TRBD1
clone size: .
J gene: TRBJ1-1
CDR3 DNA: TGCGCCAGCAGCGCAGGGGGCGCTTTCCCGACCACTGAAGCTTTCTTT
CDR3 protein: CASSAGGAFPTTEAFF

V gene: TRBV10-2
D gene: .
clone size: .
J gene: TRBJ1-1
CDR3 DNA: TGCGCCAGCAGTGGGCTCCGGGGGGCCTCGGGAACTGAAGCTTTCTTT
CDR3 protein: CASSGLRGASGTEAFF

V gene: TRBV6-5
D gene: .
clone size: once
J gene: TRBJ1-4
CDR3 DNA: TGTGCCAGCAGTTACTCTTTACAGCCTAATGAAAAACTGTTTTTT
CDR3 protein: CASSYSLQPNEKLFF

V gene: TRBV6-6
D gene: .
clone size: .
J gene: TRBJ1-2
CDR3 DNA: TGTGCCAGCAGTTTGGGGCCCAGCAGATCCGACGGCTACACCTTC
CDR3 protein: CASSLGPSRSDGYTF

V gene: TRBV7-9
D gene: .
clone size: .
J gene: TRBJ2-3
CDR3 DNA: TGTGCCAGCAGCTTAGGCCTAGTCTTTGCAGATACGCAGTATTTT
CDR3 protein: CASSLGLVFADTQYF

V gene: TRBV27
D gene: .
clone size: .
J gene: TRBJ1-2
CDR3 DNA: TGTGCCAGCAGTACACTCCGGGGTACCTATGGCTACACCTTC
CDR3 protein: CASSTLRGTYGYTF

V gene: TRBV5-6
D gene: .
clone size: .
J gene: TRBJ1-1
CDR3 DNA: TGTGCCAGCAGCTTGGCCGCCGGGAACACTGAAGCTTTCTTT
CDR3 protein: CASSLAAGNTEAFF

V gene: TRBV12-5
D gene: TRBD1
clone size: .
J gene: TRBJ1-1
CDR3 DNA: TGTGCTAGTGGCCCAATACTGCCAGGGGGCGCGAGGAACACTGAAGCTTTCTTT
CDR3 protein: CASGPILPGGARNTEAFF

V gene: TRBV7-9
D gene: TRBD1
clone size: few
J gene: TRBJ1-2
CDR3 DNA: TGTGCCAGCAGCTTTTCACAGGGGCATGGCTACACCTTC
CDR3 protein: CASSFSQGHGYTF

V gene: TRBV27
D gene: .
clone size: .
J gene: TRBJ2-2
CDR3 DNA: TGTGCCAGCAGTCAACAGGGCGGGGAGCTGTTTTTT
CDR3 protein: CASSQQGGELFF

V gene: TRBV12-3/TRBV12-4
D gene: .
clone size: .
J gene: TRBJ2-1
CDR3 DNA: TGTGCCAGCAGCCAGCGACGGGACAATGAGCAGTTCTTC
CDR3 protein: CASSQRRDNEQFF

V gene: TRBV7-9
D gene: .
clone size: .
J gene: TRBJ2-4
CDR3 DNA: TGTGCCAGCAGCTTAGATAGCATTCAGTACTTC
CDR3 protein: CASSLDSIQYF

V gene: TRBV30
D gene: .
clone size: .
J gene: TRBJ1-2
CDR3 DNA: TGTGCCTGGAGACGTCAAACGGGCTATGGCTACACCTTC
CDR3 protein: CAWRRQTGYGYTF

V gene: TRBV19
D gene: TRBD1
clone size: .
J gene: TRBJ1-5
CDR3 DNA: TGTGCCACCGCGGGACAGTTCAATCAGCCCCAGCATTTT
CDR3 protein: CATAGQFNQPQHF

V gene: TRBV6-1
D gene: .
clone size: .
J gene: TRBJ2-1
CDR3 DNA: TGTGCCAGCAGTGAGTCCGGACTCGTCTACAATGAGCAGTTCTTC
CDR3 protein: CASSESGLVYNEQFF

V gene: TRBV5-1
D gene: .
clone size: once
J gene: TRBJ1-1
CDR3 DNA: TGCGCCAGCAGCCCCTCGACAGAGCCGCGGGAAGCTTTCTTT
CDR3 protein: CASSPSTEPREAFF

V gene: TRBV9
D gene: TRBD2
clone size: .
J gene: TRBJ2-3
CDR3 DNA: TGTGCCAGCAGCGTAGTGGGGGGACTAACTAGCACAGATACGCAGTATTTT
CDR3 protein: CASSVVGGLTSTDTQYF

V gene: TRBV19
D gene: .
clone size: .
J gene: TRBJ2-2
CDR3 DNA: TGTGCCAGTAGTATAGTAAAGGGGACCGGGGAGCTGTTTTTT
CDR3 protein: CASSIVKGTGELFF

V gene: TRBV6-5
D gene: TRBD1
clone size: few
J gene: TRBJ1-1
CDR3 DNA: TGTGCCAGCAGGGACAGGGGGCGTTTCCCTGAAGCTTTCTTT
CDR3 protein: CASRDRGRFPEAFF

V gene: TRBV27
D gene: .
clone size: .
J gene: TRBJ2-1
CDR3 DNA: TGTGCCAGCAGTCTTCACGCAGGGATTCGGAATGAGCAGTTCTTC
CDR3 protein: CASSLHAGIRNEQFF

V gene: TRBV2
D gene: TRBD1
clone size: .
J gene: TRBJ1-5
CDR3 DNA: TGTGCCAGCAGCGCATCCGGGGACAGTCAGCCCCAGCATTTT
CDR3 protein: CASSASGDSQPQHF

V gene: TRBV5-1
D gene: .
clone size: .
J gene: TRBJ2-3
CDR3 DNA: TGCGCCAGCAGCTCTTCTTTAGCGGGCACAGATACGCAGTATTTT
CDR3 protein: CASSSSLAGTDTQYF

V gene: TRBV4-1
D gene: TRBD2
clone size: .
J gene: TRBJ2-7
CDR3 DNA: TGCGCCAGCAGCCAAGTAGCAAGCGGGAGCGCCAACTCCTACGAGCAGTACTTC
CDR3 protein: CASSQVASGSANSYEQYF

V gene: TRBV19
D gene: .
clone size: .
J gene: TRBJ2-7
CDR3 DNA: TGTGCCAGTAGCCTCTCGACTGTTGACGAGCAGTACTTC
CDR3 protein: CASSLSTVDEQYF

V gene: TRBV10-3
D gene: TRBD1
clone size: .
J gene: TRBJ2-5
CDR3 DNA: TGTGCCATCACCCCCTCCCCAGGGGGCCAAGAGACCCAGTACTTC
CDR3 protein: CAITPSPGGQETQYF

V gene: TRBV9
D gene: TRBD2
clone size: .
J gene: TRBJ2-3
CDR3 DNA: TGTGCCAGCAGCGTAGTTAGCGGGAGCACAGATACGCAGTATTTT
CDR3 protein: CASSVVSGSTDTQYF

V gene: TRBV6-1
D gene: TRBD1
clone size: .
J gene: TRBJ1-5
CDR3 DNA: TGTGCCAGCAGTCAAGGACAGGGCAATCAGCCCCAGCATTTT
CDR3 protein: CASSQGQGNQPQHF